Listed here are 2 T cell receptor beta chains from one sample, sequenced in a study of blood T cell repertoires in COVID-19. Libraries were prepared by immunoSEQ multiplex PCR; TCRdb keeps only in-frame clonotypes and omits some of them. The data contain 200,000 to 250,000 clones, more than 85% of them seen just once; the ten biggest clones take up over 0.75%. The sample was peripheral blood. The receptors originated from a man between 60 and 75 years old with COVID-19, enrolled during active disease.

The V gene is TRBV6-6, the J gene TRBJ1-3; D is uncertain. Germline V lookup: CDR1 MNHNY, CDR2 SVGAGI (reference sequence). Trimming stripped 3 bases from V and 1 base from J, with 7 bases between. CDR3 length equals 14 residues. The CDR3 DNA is TGTGCCAGCAGTTATCCAGGTTCTGGAAACACCATATATTTT. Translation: CASSYPGSGNTIYF.

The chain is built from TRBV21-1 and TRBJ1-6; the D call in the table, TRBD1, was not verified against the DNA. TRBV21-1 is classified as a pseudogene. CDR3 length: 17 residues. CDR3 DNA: TGTGCCAGCCCCGGGACAGGGCCACCCTCCCATAATTCACCCCTCCACTTT. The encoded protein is CASPGTGPPSHNSPLHF.